The source of this TCR beta chain is a study of control samples from healthy donors and cancer patients. This clone turned up a few times. CDR3 length: 17 amino acids. Germline CDR1 and CDR2: KGHDR and SFDVKD. Trimming left V 3 bases short and J 0 bases short, with 11 bases between. The assay was immunoSEQ multiplex PCR, and TCRdb's table has in-frame clones only and misses some. The sample records around 230,000 clones, just under 95% being singletons. Material: blood. The rearrangement links TRBV24-1 to TRBJ2-6; D remains ambiguous. The sequence was obtained from a man aged 50 or older in good health. The CDR3 spells CATSDIPLPSGANVLTF. CDR3 coding DNA: TGTGCCACCAGTGATATCCCACTACCCTCTGGGGCCAACGTCCTGACTTTC.